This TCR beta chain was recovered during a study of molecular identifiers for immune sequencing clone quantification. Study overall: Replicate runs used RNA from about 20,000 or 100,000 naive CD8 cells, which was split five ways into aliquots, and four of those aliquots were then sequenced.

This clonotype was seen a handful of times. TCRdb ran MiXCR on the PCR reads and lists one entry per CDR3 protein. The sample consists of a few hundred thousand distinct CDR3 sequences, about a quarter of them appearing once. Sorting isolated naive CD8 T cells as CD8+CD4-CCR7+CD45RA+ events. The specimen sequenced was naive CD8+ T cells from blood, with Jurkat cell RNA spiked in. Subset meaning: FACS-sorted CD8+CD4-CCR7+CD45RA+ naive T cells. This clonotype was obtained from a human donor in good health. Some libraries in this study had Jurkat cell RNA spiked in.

CDR3 loop: CSGGVAFTNTEAFF. The CDR3 region has the DNA TGCAGCGGAGGTGTTGCGTTCACGAACACTGAAGCTTTCTTT. The rearrangement uses TRBV29-1 and TRBJ1-1; D is ambiguous. Germline V gene lookup returns CDR1 SQVTM and CDR2 ANQGSEA. There are 14 residues in the CDR3. V was clipped by 7 bases and J by 1 base, with 16 bases between them.